This is a list of T cell receptor beta chains from one sample in a study of T cell repertoires in cytomegalovirus infection. MiXCR, applied by TCRdb to the reads, yields one record per CDR3 protein. The sample has about 600,000 distinct CDR3 sequences, 24% seen once; the top ten hold around 7.6%. The specimen sequenced was CD8+ T cells from PBMCs. The receptors were sampled from a human donor in good health (CMV status not recorded). Some clones in this sample may be carry-over from other donors' samples. Both conserved end residues are trimmed from each CDR3.

TRBV27,TRBJ2-2,ASSPTRLGGELF
TRBV24-1,TRBJ2-5,ATSDTGMERETQY
TRBV7-9,TRBJ1-6,ASRPQSSYNSPLH
TRBV7-6,TRBJ1-6,ASSLQGFRMNSPLH
TRBV29-1,TRBJ2-7,SVEGPSEQY
TRBV20-1,TRBJ1-2,SARDWDKKELVGYT
TRBV7-2,TRBJ2-1,ASSGTSYEQF
TRBV14,TRBJ2-3,ASSLLGQHTQY
TRBV10-3,TRBJ1-6,AISDGGYNSPLH
TRBV20-1,TRBJ2-1,SARDHGGGLYNEQF
TRBV12-3/TRBV12-4,TRBJ1-2,ASSPTRLGDWGYT
TRBV2,TRBJ2-1,ASSESGTSSYNEQF
TRBV7-6,TRBJ2-2,ASTRSGGPGELF
TRBV7-9,TRBJ2-6,ASSNDEGGWGPDSGANVLT
TRBV19,TRBJ1-1,ASSTTGVSYTEAF
TRBV7-6,TRBJ2-3,ASSSGPERDTQY
TRBV29-1,TRBJ2-1,SVERLAAFYNEQF
TRBV28,TRBJ2-2,ASSGRTGVNPSANTGELF
TRBV6-5,TRBJ2-2,ASSYSSGGLSTGELF
TRBV7-9,TRBJ2-2,ASSLEGLGWVELF
TRBV12-3/TRBV12-4,TRBJ2-6,ASSFKIEGTDSSGSGANVLT
TRBV12-3/TRBV12-4,TRBJ2-5,ASTLGGFETQY
TRBV27,TRBJ1-2,ASSFGQGATGYT
TRBV13,TRBJ1-6,ASSLSLTGALNSPLH
TRBV7-9,TRBJ2-6,ASSGFSGGANVLT
TRBV6-8,TRBJ1-2,ASRTGQSLNYGYT
TRBV7-9,TRBJ2-6,ASSFTDSGANVLT
TRBV7-8,TRBJ2-3,ASRGREVDTQY
TRBV7-2,TRBJ1-6,VSSRDSLGSPLH
TRBV20-1,TRBJ2-1,SAHTSGLSYNEQF
TRBV7-3,TRBJ2-1,ASSYNGASSYNEQF
TRBV28,TRBJ1-5,ASSNYQPQH
TRBV28,TRBJ2-3,ASSLWAGGSTDTQY
TRBV7-9,TRBJ1-5,ASSSLGGNQPQH
TRBV7-6,TRBJ1-1,ASSSIGTDPNTEAF
TRBV28,TRBJ2-3,ASSLRGLRTDTQY